This T cell receptor beta chain was captured in a study of CD8 T cells in Susac syndrome. Findings and limits, study-wide: The study recognized that its TCR sequencing and HLA analysis covered a relatively small number of individuals.

Random hexamers were used to reverse transcribe roughly 0.5 to 1 ug of RNA. The amplification used immunoSEQ multiplex PCR on TCR beta CDR3; it spanned 54 Vbeta and 13 Jbeta. Using its own MiXCR run on the immunoSEQ multiplex PCR reads, TCRdb lists one record per CDR3 protein. Altogether about 210,000 distinct CDR3 sequences are present, around 95% being singletons, with the ten largest covering 0.075% to 0.095%. To note about this clonotype: Its target is not known.

CDR1 is MGHDK and CDR2 is SYGVNS in the germline V gene. Trimming removed 1 base at V and 3 bases at J, with 9 bases between. The CDR3 loop spans 15 amino acids. The chain couples TRBV25-1 to TRBJ1-4; tentatively, D is TRBD1 (5 bases). This clonotype was sampled from a human donor with multiple sclerosis. The sequencing input was CD4+ T cells from PBMCs. The CDR3, as DNA: TGTGCCAGCAGTGAATCCCGGGGACCTAATGAAAAACTGTTTTTT. Its translation is CASSESRGPNEKLFF.